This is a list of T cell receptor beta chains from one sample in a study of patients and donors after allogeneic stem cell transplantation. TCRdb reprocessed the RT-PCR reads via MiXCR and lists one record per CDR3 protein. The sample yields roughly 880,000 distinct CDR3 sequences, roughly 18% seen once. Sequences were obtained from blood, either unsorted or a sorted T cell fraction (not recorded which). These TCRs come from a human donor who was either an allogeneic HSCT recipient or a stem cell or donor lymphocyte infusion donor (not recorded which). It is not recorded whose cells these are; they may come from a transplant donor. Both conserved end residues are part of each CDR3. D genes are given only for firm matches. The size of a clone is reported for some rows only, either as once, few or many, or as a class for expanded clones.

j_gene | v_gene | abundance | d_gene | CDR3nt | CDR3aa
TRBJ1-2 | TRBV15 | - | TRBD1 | TGTGCCACCAGCAGAACCGGGACAGGGGATAGGAAATATGGCTACACCTTC | CATSRTGTGDRKYGYTF
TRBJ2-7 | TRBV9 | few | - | TGTGCCAGCAGCGTGGGGGTCACGCGAAGCAAGCAGTACTTC | CASSVGVTRSKQYF
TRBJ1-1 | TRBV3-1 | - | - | TGTGCCAGCACAGGGGCCGACAGCATGAACACTGAAGCTTTCTTT | CASTGADSMNTEAFF
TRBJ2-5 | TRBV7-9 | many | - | TGTGCCAGCAGCTTGTCTCGAACGGAGACCCAGTACTTC | CASSLSRTETQYF
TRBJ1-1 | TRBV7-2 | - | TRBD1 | TGTGCCAGCAGCCGCTACAGGGGAGGAAACACTGAAGCTTTCTTT | CASSRYRGGNTEAFF
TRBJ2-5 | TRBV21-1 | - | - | TGTGCGAGGAGTCTACAAGAGACCCAGTACTTC | CARSLQETQYF
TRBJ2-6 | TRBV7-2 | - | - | TGTGCCAGCAGCTTAGAACAGGGAGCTGGTGGGGCCAACGTCCTGACTTTC | CASSLEQGAGGANVLTF
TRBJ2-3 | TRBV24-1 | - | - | TGTGCCACCAGTGATTCCCCGAGAGACCATACGCAGTATTTT | CATSDSPRDHTQYF
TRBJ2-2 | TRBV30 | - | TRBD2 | TGTGCCTGGAGTGTACTGGGGCTAGCGGGAGAGTTCACCGGGGAGCTGTTTTTT | CAWSVLGLAGEFTGELFF
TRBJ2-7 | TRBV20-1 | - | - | TGCAGTGGGGGGAGTCTGGTCGGGCGGAGCGAGCAGTACTTC | CSGGSLVGRSEQYF
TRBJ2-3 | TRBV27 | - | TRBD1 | TGTGCCAGCAGTCCTCGGGACAGGGAAAGCACAGATACGCAGTATTTT | CASSPRDRESTDTQYF
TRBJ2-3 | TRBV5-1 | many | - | TGCGCCAGCAGCTTGGTGCTCACAGATACGCAGTATTTT | CASSLVLTDTQYF
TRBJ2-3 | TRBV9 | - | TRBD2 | TGTGCCAGCAGCGTTGCCGGGACTAGCGGGGGGCTTAGCACAGATACGCAGTATTTT | CASSVAGTSGGLSTDTQYF
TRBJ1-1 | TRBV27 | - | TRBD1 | TGTGCCAGCAGTTCCACTGGGACAGGGGGCTTGGGGAACACTGAAGCTTTCTTT | CASSSTGTGGLGNTEAFF
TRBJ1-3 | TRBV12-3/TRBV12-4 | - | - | TGTGCCAGCAGTTTCTCCCTCTCGCGCAGATCTGGAAACACCATATATTTT | CASSFSLSRRSGNTIYF
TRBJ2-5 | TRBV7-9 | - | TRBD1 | TGTGCCAGCAGTTTATTAGGGACAGACCGTGAGACCCAGTACTTC | CASSLLGTDRETQYF
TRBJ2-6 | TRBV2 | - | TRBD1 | TGTGCCAGCAGTTACAGGGGGTATGGGGCCAACGTCCTGACTTTC | CASSYRGYGANVLTF
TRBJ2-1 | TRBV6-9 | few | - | TGTGCCAGCACCCTGGGACTTTCCAAGGGGGAGCAGTTCTTC | CASTLGLSKGEQFF
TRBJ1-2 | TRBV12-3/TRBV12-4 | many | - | TGTGCCAGCAGTTTAGATCCACGTGGTGGCTACACCTTC | CASSLDPRGGYTF
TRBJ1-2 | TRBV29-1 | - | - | TGCAGCTCCGTGGGGGGACCCTCTAACTATGGCTACACCTTC | CSSVGGPSNYGYTF
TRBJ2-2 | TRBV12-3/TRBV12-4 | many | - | TGTGCCAGCACCTTGAGGGGGTTGAACGGGGAGCTGTTTTTT | CASTLRGLNGELFF
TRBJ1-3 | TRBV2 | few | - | TGTGCCAGCAGTGAAGCGTACCCTTCATTCGTCTCTGGAAACACCATATATTTT | CASSEAYPSFVSGNTIYF
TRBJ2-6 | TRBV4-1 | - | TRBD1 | TGCGCCAGCAGCCAAATGTCGGAGGGACAGGGGGTTCAGGGAGCCAACGTCCTGACTTTC | CASSQMSEGQGVQGANVLTF
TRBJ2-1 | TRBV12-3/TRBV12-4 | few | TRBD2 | TGTGCCAGCAGTTATAGCGGGAGGGCCCCCAATGAGCAGTTCTTC | CASSYSGRAPNEQFF
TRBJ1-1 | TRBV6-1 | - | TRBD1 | TGTGCCAGCAGTAAAGGGGACAGGGGGGATGAAGCTTTCTTT | CASSKGDRGDEAFF
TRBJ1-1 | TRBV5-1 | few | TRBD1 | TGCGCCAGCAGCTTGGCCGGGGGGACAGTGAACACTGAAGCTTTCTTT | CASSLAGGTVNTEAFF
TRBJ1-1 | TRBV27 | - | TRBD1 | TGTGCCAGCAGTTTAGTAACAGGGGATGAAGCTTTCTTT | CASSLVTGDEAFF
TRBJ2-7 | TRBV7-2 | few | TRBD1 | TGTGCCAGCACCCCCGGGACAGGTGGCCACGAGCAGTACTTC | CASTPGTGGHEQYF
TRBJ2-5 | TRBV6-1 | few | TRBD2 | TGTGCCAGCACTATACTAGCGGGGGGCTTCGAGACCCAGTACTTC | CASTILAGGFETQYF
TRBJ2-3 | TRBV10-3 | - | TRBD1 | TGTGCCATCAGTGATACGGACAGGTCGACAGATACGCAGTATTTT | CAISDTDRSTDTQYF
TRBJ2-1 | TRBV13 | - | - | TGTGCCAGCAGCTTTAGACAGTACAATGAGCAGTTCTTC | CASSFRQYNEQFF
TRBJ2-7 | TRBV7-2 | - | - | TGTGCCAGCAGCTTAGCCTTAGCGGCAGGGAGGAGCTCCTACGAGCAGTACTTC | CASSLALAAGRSSYEQYF
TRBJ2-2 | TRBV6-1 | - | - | TGTGCCAGCAGCCCCACAGCGGCGAGCACCGGGGAGCTGTTTTTT | CASSPTAASTGELFF
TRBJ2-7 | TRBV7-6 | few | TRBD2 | TGTGCCAGCAGCTTAGCTGCTAGCGGGAGAAATGGTGAGCAGTACTTC | CASSLAASGRNGEQYF
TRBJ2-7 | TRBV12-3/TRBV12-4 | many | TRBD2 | TGTGCCAGCAGCCCCGCGGGGGGGACCTACGAGCAGTACTTC | CASSPAGGTYEQYF
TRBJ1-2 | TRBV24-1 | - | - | TGTGCCACCAGTGACCGGGGGATGGGAGATGGCTACACCTTC | CATSDRGMGDGYTF
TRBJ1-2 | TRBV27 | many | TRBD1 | TGTGCCAGCAGTTTGGCGACGACAGGGTATGGCTACACCTTC | CASSLATTGYGYTF
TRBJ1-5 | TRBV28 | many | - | TGTGCCAGCAGCCCCCGGGTATCTGAGCGTGGTCAGCCCCAGCATTTT | CASSPRVSERGQPQHF
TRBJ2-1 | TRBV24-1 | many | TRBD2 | TGTGCCACCAGTGACCTTGGACTAGCGGGAGAGAATGAGCAGTTCTTC | CATSDLGLAGENEQFF
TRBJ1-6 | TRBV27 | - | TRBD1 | TGTGCCAGCGCTATGACAGGGTTGGCACCCCTCCACTTT | CASAMTGLAPLHF
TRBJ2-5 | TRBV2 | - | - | TGTGCCAGCAGGAGAGGGGCCCAGTACTTC | CASRRGAQYF
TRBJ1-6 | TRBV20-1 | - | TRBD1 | TGCAGTGCTAGGGCTTCAGGGGGCTTCGGACCCCTCCACTTT | CSARASGGFGPLHF
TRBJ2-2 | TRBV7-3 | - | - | TGTGCCAGCAGCAAACGGGGGAGTGGCGACACCGGGGAGCTGTTTTTT | CASSKRGSGDTGELFF
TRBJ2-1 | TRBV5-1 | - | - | TGCGCCAGCAGCTTTGAAAGGGTAGGGGGGGATGAGCAGTTCTTC | CASSFERVGGDEQFF
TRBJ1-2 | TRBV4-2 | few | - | TGTGCCAGCAGCCAAGATTCGCCAGGTGCTGGCTACACCTTC | CASSQDSPGAGYTF
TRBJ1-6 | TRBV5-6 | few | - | TGTGCCAGCAGCGGAGGGGGATCCTATAATTCACCCCTCCACTTT | CASSGGGSYNSPLHF
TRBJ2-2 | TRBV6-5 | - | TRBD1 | TGTGCCAGCAGTTACTCAGAGGGGGCGGTAGCCGGGGAGCTGTTTTTT | CASSYSEGAVAGELFF
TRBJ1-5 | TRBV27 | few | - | TGTGCCAGCAGTTTATTAGGGGGGCTTAGCAATCAGCCCCAGCATTTT | CASSLLGGLSNQPQHF
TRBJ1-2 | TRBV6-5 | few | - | TGTGCCAGCACCGGGGGAGTTTATGGCTACACCTTC | CASTGGVYGYTF
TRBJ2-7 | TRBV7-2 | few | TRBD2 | TGTGCCAGCAGGAAGCGGGAGGGACCCTACGAGCAGTACTTC | CASRKREGPYEQYF
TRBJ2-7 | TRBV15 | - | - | TGTGCCACCAGCAGAGATACAGAAATTACCTACGAGCAGTACTTC | CATSRDTEITYEQYF
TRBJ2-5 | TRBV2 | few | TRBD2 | TGTGCCAGCAGTATGCGACTAGCGGAAGAGACCCAGTACTTC | CASSMRLAEETQYF
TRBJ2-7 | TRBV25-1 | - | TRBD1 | TGTGCCAGCAGTGTAACCGGGACAGGGAGGCCCGAGCAGTACTTC | CASSVTGTGRPEQYF
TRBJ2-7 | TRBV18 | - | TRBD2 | TGTGCCAGCTCACCACAGCGGGGCTCAACCTACGAGCAGTACTTC | CASSPQRGSTYEQYF